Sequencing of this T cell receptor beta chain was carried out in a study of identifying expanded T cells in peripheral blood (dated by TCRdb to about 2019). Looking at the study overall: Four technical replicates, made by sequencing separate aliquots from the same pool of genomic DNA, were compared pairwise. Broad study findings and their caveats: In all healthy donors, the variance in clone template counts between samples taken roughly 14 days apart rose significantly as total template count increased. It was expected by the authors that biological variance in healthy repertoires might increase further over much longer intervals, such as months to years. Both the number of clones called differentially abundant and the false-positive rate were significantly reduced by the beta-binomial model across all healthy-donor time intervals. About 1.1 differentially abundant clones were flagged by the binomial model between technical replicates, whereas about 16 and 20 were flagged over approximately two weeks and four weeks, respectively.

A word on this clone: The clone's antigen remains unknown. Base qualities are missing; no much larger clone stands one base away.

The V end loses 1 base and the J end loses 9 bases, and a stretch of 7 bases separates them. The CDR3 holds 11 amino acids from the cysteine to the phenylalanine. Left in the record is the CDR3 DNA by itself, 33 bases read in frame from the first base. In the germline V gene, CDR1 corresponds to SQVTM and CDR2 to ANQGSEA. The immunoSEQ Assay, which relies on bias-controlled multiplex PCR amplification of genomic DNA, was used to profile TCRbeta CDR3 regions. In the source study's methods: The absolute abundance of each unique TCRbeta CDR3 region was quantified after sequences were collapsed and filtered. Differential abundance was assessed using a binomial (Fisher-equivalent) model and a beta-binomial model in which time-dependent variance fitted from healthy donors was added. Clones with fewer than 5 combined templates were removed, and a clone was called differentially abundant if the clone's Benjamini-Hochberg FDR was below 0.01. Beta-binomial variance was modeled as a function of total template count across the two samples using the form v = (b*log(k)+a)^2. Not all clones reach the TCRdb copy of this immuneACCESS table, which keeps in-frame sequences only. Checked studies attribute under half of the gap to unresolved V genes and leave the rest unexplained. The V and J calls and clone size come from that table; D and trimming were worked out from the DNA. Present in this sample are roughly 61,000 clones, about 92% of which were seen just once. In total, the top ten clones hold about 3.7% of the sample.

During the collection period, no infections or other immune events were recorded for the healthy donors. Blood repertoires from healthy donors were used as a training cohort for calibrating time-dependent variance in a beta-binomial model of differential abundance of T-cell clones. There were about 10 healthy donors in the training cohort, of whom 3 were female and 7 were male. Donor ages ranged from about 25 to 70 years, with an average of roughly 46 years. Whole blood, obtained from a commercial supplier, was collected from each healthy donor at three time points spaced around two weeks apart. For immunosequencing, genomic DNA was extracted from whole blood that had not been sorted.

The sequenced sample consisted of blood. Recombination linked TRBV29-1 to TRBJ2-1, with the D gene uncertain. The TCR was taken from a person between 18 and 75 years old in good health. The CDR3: CSVEGWGEQFF. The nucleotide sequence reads TGCAGCGTTGAAGGGTGGGGTGAGCAGTTCTTC.